The 25 T cell receptor beta chains in this list originate from one sample, sequenced in a study of blood T cells in healthy people across ages. The second PCR ran 7 to 11 cycles with a sample-barcoded 5' primer and J-beta primers. Via MiXCR, TCRdb re-called the 5' RACE reads, giving one row per CDR3 protein. The data show about 1.1 million distinct CDR3 sequences, with 30% to 40% seen just once and under 15% held by the top ten. Sequenced sample: blood. The receptors come from a man aged 18 to 29 in good health.

In its sample, this clonotype was seen a few times. The rearrangement uses TRBV4-2 and TRBJ2-3; possible D gene TRBD1, 6 bases. The germline V and J ends were trimmed by 6 bases and 4 bases, with 17 bases remaining between them. The CDR3 is 15 amino acids. Germline CDR1 is LGHNA and CDR2 is YNFKEQ. The CDR3 loop is CASRGGGMIADTQYF. The CDR3 coding sequence is TGTGCCAGCAGAGGTGGGGGCATGATCGCAGATACGCAGTATTTT.

In its sample, this clonotype was seen a few times. The chain couples TRBV4-1 to TRBJ2-4; D unresolved. The V gene lost 4 bases and the J gene lost 6 bases, with 10 bases spanning the gap. Germline V CDR1 and CDR2: MGHRA, YSYEKL. The CDR3 is made up of 13 amino acids. CDR3 nucleotides: TGCGCCAGCAGCCTCCGCGACGGAAACATTCAGTACTTC. Translating it yields CASSLRDGNIQYF.

In its sample, this clonotype was seen a few times. The chain links TRBV25-1 to TRBJ1-4; 12 bases agree with TRBD1. The V gene end was trimmed by 1 base and the J gene end by 3 bases; junction bases not matched to a gene: 3. The CDR3 contains 17 residues. Germline V gene lookup returns CDR1 MGHDK and CDR2 SYGVNS. This CDR3 reads CASSESGTGGSNEKLFF. The CDR3 DNA reads TGTGCCAGCAGTGAATCGGGGACAGGGGGCTCTAATGAAAAACTGTTTTTT.

This clonotype was found a few times. V is TRBV27 and J is TRBJ2-5, with a tentative D call TRBD1 (6 bases). Trimming took 3 bases from V and 5 from J, leaving 13 bases between them. This CDR3 spans 14 amino acids. The V gene's germline CDR1 is MNHEY and CDR2 SMNVEV (reference sequence). CDR3 sequence (DNA): TGTGCCAGCAGTTTGTCGGGACATCGGGAGACCCAGTACTTC. It translates to CASSLSGHRETQYF.

The CDR3 reads CASSQPGVSNYGYTF. The DNA of the CDR3 is TGTGCCAGCAGCCAACCCGGTGTTAGTAACTATGGCTACACCTTC. The chain employs TRBV3-1 and TRBJ1-2; D gene unclear. V shed 2 bases and J shed 1 base, with 11 bases lying between them. Germline V gene sequence: CDR1 LGHDT, CDR2 YNNKEL (reference sequence). The CDR3 is 15 amino acids.

This clonotype showed up just a few times. The chain combines TRBV20-1 with TRBJ2-3, with 8 bases identical to TRBD2. CDR3 length equals 15 residues. Trimming removed 2 bases from V and 1 base from J; junction bases left unmatched: 5. The germline V gene encodes CDR1 DFQATT and CDR2 SNEGSKA (reference sequence). The CDR3 spells CSARPTGGGTDTQYF. The CDR3 nucleotides are TGCAGTGCTAGACCTACGGGGGGGGGCACAGATACGCAGTATTTT.

This clonotype was seen a handful of times. The chain employs TRBV12-5 and TRBJ2-7; TRBD2 matches at 13 bases. The ends lost 0 bases at V and 5 bases at J; junction bases unmatched: 13. This CDR3 has 19 amino acids. The germline gives CDR1 LGHNT, CDR2 FRNRAP. CDR3 residues: CASGLVTRTSGGDLNEQYF. CDR3 coding DNA: TGTGCTAGTGGTTTGGTTACCCGGACTAGCGGGGGCGACCTGAACGAGCAGTACTTC.

The table lists this clonotype with a few counts. This sequence joins TRBV6-6 and TRBJ2-1; TRBD1 is a possible D gene (5 bases). With 6 bases removed from V and 3 bases from J, the gap between germline ends came to 9 bases. Germline loops: CDR1 MNHNY, CDR2 SVGAGI (reference sequence). The CDR3 is made up of 13 amino acids. The CDR3 region has the DNA TGTGCCAGCAGGAAAGACAGCTACAATGAGCAGTTCTTC. Translated: CASRKDSYNEQFF.

V and J are TRBV3-1 and TRBJ1-2; no definite D call. Germline V gene lookup returns CDR1 LGHDT and CDR2 YNNKEL (reference sequence). The V and J ends lost 0 bases and 8 bases respectively, with 16 bases between them. The CDR3 extends over 15 amino acids. CDR3 DNA sequence: TGTGCCAGCAGCCAAGATCTCGGGGATCGGAGAGGCTACACCTTC. This sequence encodes CASSQDLGDRRGYTF.

This chain links TRBV10-3 with TRBJ2-3; D possibly uses TRBD1 or TRBD2 (5 bases each). Germline-derived CDR1 and CDR2 are ENHRY and SYGVKD. The CDR3 spans 14 residues. Trimming shortened V by 8 bases and J by 3 bases, and 15 bases separated the two germline ends. The DNA for the CDR3 is TGTGCCATCTCTCGGGGCCAAGGGACAGATACGCAGTATTTT. Amino acid sequence: CAISRGQGTDTQYF.

This clonotype was counted only a few times. The CDR3 DNA sequence: TGTGCCAGCAGCAAGGCGGTCGGGTATACGCAGTATTTT. Residues: CASSKAVGYTQYF. J is TRBJ2-3 and V is TRBV7-8; no definite D call. The CDR3 totals 13 residues. With 5 bases removed from V and 7 bases from J, the gap between germline ends came to 13 bases. Germline values: CDR1 SGHVS, CDR2 FQNEAQ.

The chain employs TRBV7-2 and TRBJ2-5; tentative D call: TRBD1 (6 bases). The CDR3 runs 13 residues. Germline V gene lookup returns CDR1 SGHTA and CDR2 FQGNSA. Trimming removed 6 bases at V and 6 bases at J, with 14 bases between. This chain's CDR3 is CASSLDSPKTQYF. The DNA for the CDR3 is TGTGCCAGCAGTTTGGACAGTCCCAAGACCCAGTACTTC. The complete variable domain, with remaining parts taken from reference TRBV7-2 and TRBJ2-5, reads GAGVSQSPSNKVTEKGKDVELRCDPISGHTALYWYRQSLGQGLEFLIYFQGNSAPDKSGLPSDRFSAERTGGSVSTLTIQRTQQEDSAVYLCASSLDSPKTQYFGPGTRLLVL.

This clonotype was picked up a small number of times. This sequence joins TRBV28 and TRBJ1-1; D gene unclear. The CDR3 totals 14 residues. Trimming took off 6 bases at V and 4 bases at J, with 15 bases between the two ends. The germline CDR1 and CDR2 sequences are MDHEN and SYDVKM. DNA for the CDR3: TGTGCCAGCAGCGGGGTTGGTGGCTCCACTGAAGCTTTCTTT. Its protein product is CASSGVGGSTEAFF.

The V call is TRBV10-3, the J call TRBJ1-1, with TRBD1 as a possible D gene (6 bases). The germline gives CDR1 ENHRY, CDR2 SYGVKD. V was trimmed by 6 bases and J by 5 bases, leaving 22 bases between them. This CDR3 is built from 16 residues. This CDR3 reads CAISRSIEGGRTEAFF. CDR3 in DNA: TGTGCCATCAGCCGAAGTATAGAGGGGGGAAGGACTGAAGCTTTCTTT.

This clonotype was detected only a few times. CDR3 sequence: CASSPGPGEFYEQYF. CDR3 sequence (DNA): TGTGCCAGCAGCCCCGGACCCGGGGAATTCTACGAGCAGTACTTC. The chain has TRBV3-1 and TRBJ2-7, with a weak D call TRBD2 (5 bases). The CDR3 is made up of 15 amino acids. The V gene's germline CDR1 is LGHDT and CDR2 YNNKEL (reference sequence). Trimming took 4 bases from V and 3 from J, leaving 16 bases between them.

In this sample, this clonotype turned up a few times. V and J are TRBV10-3 and TRBJ2-7; D is possibly TRBD1 or TRBD2 (5 bases each). V shed 8 bases and J shed 5 bases, with 16 bases lying between them. The CDR3 runs 13 residues. Germline lookup yields CDR1 ENHRY and CDR2 SYGVKD. Here the CDR3 DNA reads TGTGCCATCGGGGACGGATTAGAAGACGAGCAGTACTTC. It translates to CAIGDGLEDEQYF.

This chain connects TRBV11-2 to TRBJ1-1, with 7 bases fitting TRBD1. Looked up from germline, CDR1 is SGHAT and CDR2 is FQNNGV. The CDR3 sequence is 17 residues long. V gave up 5 bases and J gave up 11 bases; unmatched junction bases: 23. The CDR3 loop is CASSRSLLGLDRRNAFF. Written as DNA, the CDR3 is TGTGCCAGCAGCCGTTCTTTACTGGGGTTGGACAGGAGGAACGCTTTCTTT. Drawing the rest from reference TRBV11-2 and TRBJ1-1, the complete variable domain is EAGVAQSPRYKIIEKRQSVAFWCNPISGHATLYWYQQILGQGPKLLIQFQNNGVVDDSQLPKDRFSAERLKGVDSTLKIQPAKLEDSAVYLCASSRSLLGLDRRNAFFGQGTRLTVV.

The chain has TRBV10-3 and TRBJ2-1; no reliable D call. Trimming removed 1 base at V and 1 base at J, with 8 bases between. Germline CDR1 reads ENHRY; CDR2 reads SYGVKD. This CDR3 contains 15 residues. In DNA form, the CDR3 reads TGTGCCATCAGTGAGTTGGGGTTGTCCTACAATGAGCAGTTCTTC. Translated, it gives CAISELGLSYNEQFF.

J is TRBJ2-1 and V is TRBV7-9; D gene unclear. The CDR3 runs 13 residues. From germline, CDR1 is SEHNR and CDR2 FQNEAQ (reference sequence). V shed 5 bases and J shed 5 bases, with 10 bases lying between them. In DNA, the CDR3 is TGTGCCAGCAGCGTAGATAGTCACAATGAGCAGTTCTTC. Translated: CASSVDSHNEQFF.

The chain combines TRBV7-2 with TRBJ2-5; D might be TRBD2 (5 bases). Deletions cut 5 bases from V and 1 base from J, with 11 bases between. CDR3 length: 14 amino acids. Germline V CDR1 and CDR2: SGHTA, FQGNSA. CDR3 sequence reads: CASSPQAGQETQYF. Here the CDR3 DNA reads TGTGCCAGCAGCCCCCAGGCGGGCCAAGAGACCCAGTACTTC.

The chain combines TRBV24-1 with TRBJ1-2; 7 bases agree with TRBD1. Germline V CDR1 and CDR2: KGHDR, SFDVKD. J gave up 5 bases and V 9 bases, and 2 bases lay outside the gene matches. The CDR3 runs 11 residues. The chain's CDR3 is CATGTEYGYTF. DNA of the CDR3: TGTGCCACCGGGACAGAGTATGGCTACACCTTC.

The chain is built from TRBV4-2 and TRBJ1-6, with 9 bases aligning to TRBD1. CDR3 length equals 15 residues. Unmatched junction bases numbered 2, after V lost 2 bases and J lost 6 bases. The V gene's germline CDR1 is LGHNA and CDR2 YNFKEQ. The CDR3 bases are TGTGCCAGCAGCCAATTGGGACAGGGTAATTCACCCCTCCACTTT. Amino acids: CASSQLGQGNSPLHF.

This clonotype was found a few times. The CDR3 sequence: CASSLGQGIEQYF. CDR3 in DNA: TGTGCCAGCAGTTTGGGACAGGGGATCGAGCAGTACTTC. The chain recombines TRBV12-3 or TRBV12-4 with TRBJ2-7; TRBD1 agrees at 10 bases. This CDR3 has 13 residues. With V trimmed by 3 bases and J by 6 bases, 2 bases remained unmatched.

V is TRBV20-1 and J is TRBJ1-5; the D gene is possibly TRBD1 (5 bases). In germline, CDR1 is DFQATT, CDR2 SNEGSKA (reference sequence). The CDR3 totals 13 residues. The ends were cut back, 3 bases at V and 6 bases at J, with 12 bases in the middle. CDR3 nucleotides: TGCAGTGCTAGTTTCGGGGGGGGTCAGCCCCAGCATTTT. This translates into CSASFGGGQPQHF.

The chain links TRBV3-1 to TRBJ2-5; TRBD2 aligns across 13 bases. V shed 4 bases and J 11 bases; nucleotides not matched to a gene: 13. CDR3 length equals 16 residues. Germline CDR1 is LGHDT and CDR2 is YNNKEL (reference sequence). Here the CDR3 DNA reads TGTGCCAGCAGCCGCCAGGGACTAGCGGGAAACAATGAGCAGTACTTC. This codes for CASSRQGLAGNNEQYF.